This TCR beta chain was sequenced for a study of cytomegalovirus exposure and HLA in healthy donors. Study-wide points: It was 160 or so TCR beta chains that were listed as cytomegalovirus-associated.

It was with 60 Vbeta and 13 Jbeta primers that the PCR ran. Data came from immunoSEQ multiplex PCR; TCRdb stores just in-frame clones and leaves some out. The table records under 250,000 clones, around 80% of them present only once. The CDR3 contains 16 residues. Germline V gene lookup returns CDR1 SGHTA and CDR2 FQGTGA. J was trimmed by 8 bases and V by 4 bases; bases with no gene match: 5. To note about this clone: The antigen remains unidentified.

The TCR originated in a man aged 35-49 years in good health and CMV-seropositive. The chain links TRBV7-3 to TRBJ2-1; 16 bases are a match to TRBD2. The sequenced sample was PBMCs. The DNA for the CDR3 is TGTGCCAGCAGCTCGGGACTAGCGGGAGGGGTCCATGAGCAGTTCTTC. Amino acids: CASSSGLAGGVHEQFF.